One and the same sample provided the 5 T cell receptor beta chains below, sequenced in a study of T cell changes during pregnancy in multiple sclerosis (dated by TCRdb to about 2019). Libraries were prepared through the immunoSEQ multiplex PCR assay. The immuneACCESS repertoire file appears here via TCRdb, limited to in-frame rearrangements. These files lack a portion of the clones; in checked studies, under half of the deficit traces to unresolved V genes, and the cause of the others is not known. The sample profile shows 30,000 to 45,000 clones; approximately 90% of them were found once. The ten top clones hold 0.35% to 0.45% of the sample. The sample consisted of CD4+ T cells from peripheral blood mononuclear cells, taken in the third trimester of pregnancy. The receptors originated from a female donor with multiple sclerosis, enrolled in a pregnancy study.

The V gene is TRBV19, the J gene TRBJ2-2; 10 positions match TRBD1. The germline gives CDR1 LNHDA, CDR2 SQIVND (reference sequence). The V gene end was trimmed by 5 bases and the J gene end by 7 bases; junction bases not matched to a gene: 7. The CDR3 contains 15 residues. The DNA of the CDR3 is TGTGCCAGTAGTTTCGGGACAGGGGCTTTCGGGGAGCTGTTTTTT. Amino acids: CASSFGTGAFGELFF.

The chain recombines TRBV30 with TRBJ1-1; 8 bases map to TRBD1. The CDR3 extends over 15 amino acids. J was trimmed by 1 base and V by 4 bases; bases with no gene match: 8. CDR1 GTSNPN and CDR2 SVGIG come from the germline V gene (reference sequence). The CDR3 reads CAWNTGTGPNTEAFF. CDR3 DNA sequence: TGTGCCTGGAACACCGGGACAGGACCGAACACTGAAGCTTTCTTT.

The chain has TRBV11-1 and TRBJ2-4, with TRBD1 matching 9 bases. Germline CDR1 SGHAT, CDR2 FQDESV (reference sequence). This CDR3 spans 14 amino acids. The trim removed 5 bases at V and 8 bases at J, leaving 7 bases unmatched. The CDR3 protein is CASSQPDRGDIQYF. DNA for the CDR3: TGTGCCAGCAGCCAGCCGGACAGGGGAGACATTCAGTACTTC. Drawing the rest from reference TRBV11-1 and TRBJ2-4, the complete variable domain is EAEVAQSPRYKITEKSQAVAFWCDPISGHATLYWYRQILGQGPELLVQFQDESVVDDSQLPKDRFSAERLKGVDSTLKIQPAELGDSAMYLCASSQPDRGDIQYFGAGTRLSVL.

V usage is TRBV28 and J usage is TRBJ1-2, with D perhaps TRBD1 (5 bases). The CDR3 runs to 13 residues. V was clipped by 3 bases and J by 14 bases, with 19 bases between them. Germline CDR1 MDHEN, CDR2 SYDVKM. The CDR3 region is CASSFDSSRLRTF. DNA for the CDR3: TGTGCCAGCAGTTTTGACAGCTCACGGTTACGGACCTTC.

The chain joins TRBV5-1 to TRBJ2-1, with D tentatively TRBD1 (6 bases). This CDR3 contains 14 residues. Germline V gene data show CDR1 as SGHRS and CDR2 as YFSETQ. Trimming shortened V by 3 bases and J by 5 bases, and 12 bases separated the two germline ends. In DNA form, the CDR3 reads TGCGCCAGCAGCTGGGCGGACAGCGACAATGAGCAGTTCTTC. It encodes CASSWADSDNEQFF.